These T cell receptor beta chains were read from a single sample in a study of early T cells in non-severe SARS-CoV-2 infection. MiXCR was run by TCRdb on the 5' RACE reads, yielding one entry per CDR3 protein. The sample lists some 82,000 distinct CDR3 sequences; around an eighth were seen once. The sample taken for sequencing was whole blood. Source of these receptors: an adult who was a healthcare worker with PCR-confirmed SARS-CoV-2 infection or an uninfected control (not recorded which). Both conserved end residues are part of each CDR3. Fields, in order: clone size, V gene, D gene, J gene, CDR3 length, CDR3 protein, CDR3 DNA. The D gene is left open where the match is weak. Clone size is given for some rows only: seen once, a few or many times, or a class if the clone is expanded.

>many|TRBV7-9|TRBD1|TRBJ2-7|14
CASSFGTGGNEQYF
TGTGCCAGCAGCTTCGGGACAGGAGGTAACGAGCAGTACTTC
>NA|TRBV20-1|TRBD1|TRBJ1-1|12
CSASEGGGLAFF
TGCAGTGCTAGTGAAGGGGGCGGGTTAGCTTTCTTT
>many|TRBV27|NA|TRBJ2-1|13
CASISWQTNEQFF
TGTGCCAGCATCTCGTGGCAGACGAATGAGCAATTCTTC
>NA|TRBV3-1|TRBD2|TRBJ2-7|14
CASSPRLAGYEQYF
TGTGCCAGCAGCCCCAGACTAGCGGGGTACGAGCAGTACTTC
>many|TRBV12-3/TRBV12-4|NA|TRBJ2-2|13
CATGTVNTGELFF
TGTGCCACCGGGACGGTGAACACCGGGGAGCTGTTTTTT
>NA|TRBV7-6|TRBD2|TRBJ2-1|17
CASSLYRRGSSYNEQFF
TGTGCCAGCAGCTTATACCGGCGGGGGAGCTCCTACAATGAGCAGTTCTTC
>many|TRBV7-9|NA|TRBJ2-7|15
CASSSGRLSSHEQYF
TGTGCCAGCAGCTCCGGTCGATTATCCTCCCACGAGCAGTACTTC
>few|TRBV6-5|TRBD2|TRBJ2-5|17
CASRRTSGGVNQETQYF
TGTGCCAGCAGGCGGACTAGCGGAGGGGTTAACCAAGAGACCCAGTACTTC
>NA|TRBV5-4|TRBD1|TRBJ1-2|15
CASSLAIRQGDGYTF
TGTGCCAGCAGCTTGGCCATTCGACAGGGAGACGGCTACACCTTC
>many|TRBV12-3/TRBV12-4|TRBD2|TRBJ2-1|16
CASRPTSGGAVNEQFF
TGTGCCAGCAGGCCAACTAGCGGGGGGGCGGTCAATGAGCAGTTCTTC
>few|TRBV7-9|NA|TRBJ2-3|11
CASTVADTQYF
TGTGCGAGTACAGTTGCAGATACGCAGTATTTT
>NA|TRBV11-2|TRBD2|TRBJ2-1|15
CASSLGAGGLNEQFF
TGTGCCAGCAGCTTAGGTGCGGGGGGCCTCAATGAGCAGTTCTTC
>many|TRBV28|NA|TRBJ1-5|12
CASSLGGGPQHF
TGTGCCAGCAGTTTGGGGGGAGGGCCCCAGCATTTT
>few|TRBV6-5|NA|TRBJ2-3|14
CASMARISTDTQYF
TGTGCCAGCATGGCTCGGATTAGCACAGATACGCAGTATTTT
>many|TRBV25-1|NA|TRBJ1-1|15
CASSADKGENAEAFF
TGTGCCAGCAGTGCCGACAAGGGCGAGAACGCTGAAGCTTTCTTT
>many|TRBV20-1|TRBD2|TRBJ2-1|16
CSARDGGLAGTNEQFF
TGCAGTGCTAGAGATGGGGGACTAGCGGGGACCAATGAGCAGTTCTTC
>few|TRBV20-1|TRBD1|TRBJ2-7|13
CSARTGGRYEQYF
TGCAGTGCTCGCACAGGGGGCAGGTACGAGCAGTACTTC
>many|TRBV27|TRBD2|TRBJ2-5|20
CASSLLGLAGGYPGQETQYF
TGTGCCAGCAGTTTACTGGGGCTAGCGGGGGGGTACCCAGGCCAAGAGACCCAGTACTTC
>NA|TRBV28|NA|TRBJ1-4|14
CASGGGATNEKLFF
TGTGCCAGCGGGGGAGGTGCAACTAATGAAAAACTGTTTTTT
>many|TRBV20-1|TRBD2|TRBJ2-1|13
CSARVPGLTTEFF
TGCAGTGCTAGAGTTCCGGGACTAACAACGGAGTTCTTC
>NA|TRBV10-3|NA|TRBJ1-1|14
CAISRQEPNTEAFF
TGTGCCATCAGCCGACAGGAGCCGAACACTGAAGCTTTCTTT
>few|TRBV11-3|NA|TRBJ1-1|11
CASSLDLEAFF
TGTGCCAGCAGCTTAGATCTGGAAGCTTTCTTT
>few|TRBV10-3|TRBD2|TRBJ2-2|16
CAAHASGTSNTGELFF
TGTGCCGCCCACGCCTCCGGGACTAGCAACACCGGGGAGCTGTTTTTT
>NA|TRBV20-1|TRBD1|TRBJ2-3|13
CSARQGATTTQYF
TGCAGTGCTCGACAGGGGGCTACGACTACGCAGTATTTT
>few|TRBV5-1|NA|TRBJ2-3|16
CASSLAWDSRTDTQYF
TGCGCCAGCAGCTTGGCGTGGGATTCGCGCACAGATACGCAGTATTTT
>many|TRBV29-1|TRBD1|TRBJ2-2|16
CSVDPGQGEITGELFF
TGCAGCGTTGACCCTGGACAGGGAGAGATCACCGGGGAGCTGTTTTTT
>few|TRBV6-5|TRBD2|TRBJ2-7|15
CASSYSAGRDYEQYF
TGTGCCAGCAGTTACTCGGCAGGGAGGGACTACGAGCAGTACTTC
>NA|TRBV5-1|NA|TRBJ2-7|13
CASSLPGIGEQYF
TGCGCCAGCAGCTTGCCAGGGATCGGAGAGCAGTACTTC
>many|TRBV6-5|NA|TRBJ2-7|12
CASSYSGSVQYF
TGTGCCAGCAGTTACTCGGGGTCAGTGCAGTACTTC
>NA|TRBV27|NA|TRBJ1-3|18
CASSLSAGPGRPGNTIYF
TGTGCCAGCAGTTTATCGGCTGGGCCAGGGCGACCTGGAAACACCATATATTTT
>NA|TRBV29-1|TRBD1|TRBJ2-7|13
CSAGQGLSYEQYF
TGCAGCGCGGGACAGGGCCTCTCCTACGAGCAGTACTTC
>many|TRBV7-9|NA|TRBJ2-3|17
CASSPERWLLDTDTQYF
TGTGCCAGCAGCCCAGAGAGGTGGCTCCTAGACACAGATACGCAGTATTTT
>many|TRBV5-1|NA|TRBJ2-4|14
CASSFGGSKNIQYF
TGCGCCAGCAGCTTCGGAGGGTCCAAAAACATTCAGTACTTC
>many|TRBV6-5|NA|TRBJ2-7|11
CASARGNEQYF
TGTGCCAGCGCCCGGGGGAACGAGCAGTACTTC
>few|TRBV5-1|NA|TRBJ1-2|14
CASSSGTPNYGYTF
TGCGCCAGCAGCTCAGGGACTCCGAACTATGGCTACACCTTC
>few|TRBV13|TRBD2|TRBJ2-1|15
CASSRRLAAYNEQFF
TGTGCCAGCAGCCGCAGACTAGCGGCCTACAATGAGCAGTTCTTC
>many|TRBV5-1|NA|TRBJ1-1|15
CASSLGVPRNTEAFF
TGCGCCAGCAGCTTGGGGGTACCGCGGAACACTGAAGCTTTCTTT
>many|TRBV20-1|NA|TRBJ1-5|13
CSATQGPNQPQHF
TGCAGTGCGACCCAGGGGCCCAATCAGCCCCAGCATTTT
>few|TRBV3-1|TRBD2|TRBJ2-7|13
CASSPRTSYEQYF
TGTGCCAGCAGCCCCCGGACTAGCTACGAGCAGTACTTC
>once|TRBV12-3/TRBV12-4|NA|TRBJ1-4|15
CASSRQGPANEKLFF
TGTGCCAGCAGCCGGCAGGGGCCCGCTAATGAAAAACTGTTTTTT
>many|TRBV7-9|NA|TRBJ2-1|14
CASSPRTSYNEQFF
TGTGCCAGCAGCCCAAGGACGTCATACAATGAGCAGTTCTTC
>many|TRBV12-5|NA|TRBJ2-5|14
CASGLATNQETQYF
TGTGCTAGTGGTTTGGCCACGAACCAAGAGACCCAGTACTTC
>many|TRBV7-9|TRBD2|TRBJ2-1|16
CASSPPSGRELNEQFF
TGTGCCAGCAGCCCACCCTCGGGGCGGGAGCTCAATGAGCAGTTCTTC
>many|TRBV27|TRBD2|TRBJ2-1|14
CATLPGGGAGEQFF
TGTGCCACCCTCCCGGGCGGGGGGGCAGGTGAGCAGTTCTTC
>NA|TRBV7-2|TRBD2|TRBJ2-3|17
CASSLVLAGYEADTQYF
TGTGCCAGCAGCTTAGTATTAGCGGGATATGAGGCAGATACGCAGTATTTT
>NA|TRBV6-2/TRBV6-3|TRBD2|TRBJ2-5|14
CASRDGGGGETQYF
TGTGCCAGCAGGGACGGAGGCGGGGGTGAGACCCAGTACTTC
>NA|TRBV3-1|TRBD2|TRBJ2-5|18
CASSQVAFKLAGGETQYF
TGTGCCAGCAGCCAAGTCGCGTTCAAACTAGCGGGGGGAGAGACCCAGTACTTC
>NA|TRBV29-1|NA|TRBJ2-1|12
CSVMKGVGEQFF
TGCAGCGTTATGAAGGGAGTAGGTGAGCAGTTCTTC
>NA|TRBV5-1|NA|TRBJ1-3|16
CASSLGFESSGNTIYF
TGCGCCAGCAGCTTGGGATTCGAGAGCTCTGGAAACACCATATATTTT
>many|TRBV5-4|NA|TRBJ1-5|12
CASSLGNQPQHF
TGTGCCAGCAGCTTAGGAAATCAGCCCCAGCATTTT
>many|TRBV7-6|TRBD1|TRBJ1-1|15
CASSLEGARNTEAFF
TGTGCCAGCAGCTTAGAGGGGGCGCGGAACACTGAAGCTTTCTTT
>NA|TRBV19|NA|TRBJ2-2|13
CASRGWLGGELFF
TGTGCCAGCCGAGGTTGGTTGGGCGGGGAGCTGTTTTTT
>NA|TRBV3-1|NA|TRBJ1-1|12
CASSQKNTEVFF
TGTGCCAGCAGCCAAAAGAACACTGAAGTTTTCTTT
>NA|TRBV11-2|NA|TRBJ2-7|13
CASRIALAYEQYF
TGTGCCAGCAGAATAGCGTTAGCCTACGAGCAGTACTTC
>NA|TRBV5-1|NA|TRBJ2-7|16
CASSLVGWTASYEQYF
TGCGCCAGCAGCTTGGTGGGGTGGACCGCCTCCTACGAGCAGTACTTC
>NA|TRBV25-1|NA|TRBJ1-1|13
CASSEVKNTEAFF
TGTGCCAGCAGTGAGGTCAAGAACACTGAAGCTTTCTTT